One and the same sample provided the 24 T cell receptor beta chains below, sequenced in a study of blood T cell repertoires in COVID-19 (TCRdb year 2020). To prepare the library, the immunoSEQ multiplex PCR assay was applied. TCRdb carries this immuneACCESS record with in-frame sequences only. Its versions omit some clonotypes, under half of them owing to an unresolved V gene in the studies checked, with the rest unexplained. The sample data list more than 45,000 clones, and 75% to 90% of these were observed just once. The ten largest clones add up to 2.5% to 3% of the sample. Material: peripheral blood. The source of these receptors is an elderly man with acute or convalescent COVID-19.

This chain connects TRBV18 to TRBJ1-1; D is possibly TRBD1 (5 bases). The CDR3 runs 13 residues. V was pared by 4 bases and J by 3 bases, with 9 bases between. Germline values: CDR1 KGHSH, CDR2 LQKENI. In DNA form, the CDR3 reads TGTGCCAGCTCACAGGACACCTACACTGAAGCTTTCTTT. It yields the protein CASSQDTYTEAFF.

The chain has TRBV7-2 and TRBJ1-5; TRBD1 agrees at 7 bases. V gave up 1 base and J gave up 3 bases; unmatched junction bases: 9. CDR1 and CDR2 from the germline V gene are SGHTA and FQGNSA. The CDR3 has 17 amino acids. The CDR3 DNA reads as TGTGCCAGCAGCTTAGGCATGACAGGGCCACCCAATCAGCCCCAGCATTTT. Amino acids: CASSLGMTGPPNQPQHF. The full variable domain, rest sourced from reference TRBV7-2 and TRBJ1-5, is GAGVSQSPSNKVTEKGKDVELRCDPISGHTALYWYRQSLGQGLEFLIYFQGNSAPDKSGLPSDRFSAERTGGSVSTLTIQRTQQEDSAVYLCASSLGMTGPPNQPQHFGDGTRLSIL.

CDR3 in amino acids: CASSLGAPSYEQYF. CDR3 nucleotide sequence: TGTGCCAGCAGCTTAGGGGCCCCGTCCTACGAGCAGTACTTC. The rearrangement uses TRBV13 and TRBJ2-7; D call uncertain. This CDR3 has 14 amino acids. V lost 0 bases to trimming and J lost 1 base, with 7 bases between them. Germline CDR1 is PRHDT and CDR2 is FYEKMQ (reference sequence).

The rearrangement links TRBV7-2 to TRBJ2-2, with D perhaps TRBD2 (5 bases). Trimming pared 6 bases from V and 5 bases from J, leaving 10 bases between. CDR1 and CDR2 (germline): SGHTA, FQGNSA. The CDR3 sequence is 13 residues long. CDR3 amino acids: CASRGGRTGELFF. The CDR3 DNA follows: TGTGCCAGCAGGGGCGGGCGGACCGGGGAGCTGTTTTTT.

This clone was recorded only once. The chain employs TRBV7-9 and TRBJ1-1, with 9 bases fitting TRBD1. This CDR3 comprises 13 residues. CDR1 and CDR2 (germline): SEHNR, FQNEAQ (reference sequence). Trimming took 2 bases from V and 11 from J; bases not matched to a gene: 6. CDR3 amino acids: CASSLKGQGEAFF. DNA of the CDR3: TGTGCCAGCAGCTTAAAGGGACAGGGAGAGGCTTTCTTT.

The chain joins TRBV2 to TRBJ2-6; D remains ambiguous. From germline, CDR1 is SNHLY and CDR2 FYNNEI. V was pared by 11 bases and J by 4 bases, with 15 bases between. CDR3 length: 14 residues. This CDR3 is CARDLLGGANVLTF. Written as DNA, the CDR3 is TGTGCCCGAGATCTCCTGGGCGGGGCCAACGTCCTGACTTTC. Full variable domain (rest looked up from reference TRBV2 and TRBJ2-6): EPEVTQTPSHQVTQMGQEVILRCVPISNHLYFYWYRQILGQKVEFLVSFYNNEISEKSEIFDDQFSVERPDGSNFTLKIRSTKLEDSAMYFCARDLLGGANVLTFGAGSRLTVL.

The chain carries TRBV7-9 and TRBJ1-2, with a tentative D call TRBD1 (5 bases). Germline V CDR1 and CDR2: SEHNR, FQNEAQ (reference sequence). The CDR3 runs to 13 residues. Trimming removed 8 bases from V and 3 bases from J, with 13 bases in between. In DNA, the CDR3 is TGTGCCAGCCGGCAGGGTTCGGACTATGGCTACACCTTC. Translation gives CASRQGSDYGYTF.

The chain uses TRBV6-5 and TRBJ1-5; 8 bases match TRBD1. This CDR3 contains 13 residues. J lost 4 bases, V lost 6 bases, and 2 bases had no gene match. Germline assignment: CDR1 MNHEY and CDR2 SVGAGI. CDR3: CASRDRENQPQHF. The CDR3 DNA sequence: TGTGCCAGCAGGGACAGGGAGAATCAGCCCCAGCATTTT.

The V gene is TRBV6-2 or TRBV6-3, the J gene TRBJ1-1; D perhaps matches TRBD1 (5 bases). Germline V lookup: CDR1 MNHEY, CDR2 SVGEGT. The V end was cut by 4 bases, the J end by 4 bases, with 13 bases between. The CDR3 covers 14 residues. The CDR3: CASSLQVGTTEAFF. As DNA, the CDR3 is TGTGCCAGCAGTTTACAGGTCGGTACCACTGAAGCTTTCTTT.

This clone was picked up one time. This chain connects TRBV3-1 (or the pseudogene TRBV3-2) to TRBJ1-2; D is ambiguous. The CDR3 spans 17 residues. The ends were cut back, 0 bases at V and 0 bases at J, with 14 bases in the middle. CDR1 is LGHDT, CDR2 YNNKEL, per germline (reference sequence). The DNA for the CDR3 is TGTGCCAGCAGCCAAGAGGTAGGACTCACAGCTAACTATGGCTACACCTTC. Amino acids: CASSQEVGLTANYGYTF.

This clone appeared a single time. The chain joins TRBV6-5 to TRBJ1-1; a weak D match, TRBD1 (5 bases). Germline assignment: CDR1 MNHEY and CDR2 SVGAGI. The length of the CDR3 is 14 residues. Trimming removed 0 bases at V and 5 bases at J, with 10 bases between. This CDR3 is CASSYSAGRTEAFF. CDR3 coding DNA: TGTGCCAGCAGTTACTCGGCAGGGCGGACTGAAGCTTTCTTT.

The chain couples TRBV7-9 to TRBJ1-6; 8 bases line up with TRBD1. Trimming cost V 5 bases and J 7 bases; bases outside gene matches: 10. The CDR3 extends over 16 amino acids. Germline V gene data show CDR1 as SEHNR and CDR2 as FQNEAQ (reference sequence). Here the CDR3 reads CASSERDRSPNSPLHF. As DNA, the CDR3 is TGTGCCAGCAGCGAGCGGGACAGGTCGCCGAATTCACCCCTCCACTTT.

This clone was detected a few times. V gene TRBV11-2 combines with J gene TRBJ1-2, with D unclear. Germline V gives CDR1 SGHAT, CDR2 FQNNGV. Between the trimmed V and J ends, which lost 0 bases and 7 bases, there was a span of 12 bases. This CDR3 has 14 amino acids. CDR3 nucleotide sequence: TGTGCCAGCAGCTTAGATGTTCAGGTGGTTGGCTACACCTTC. This encodes CASSLDVQVVGYTF.

The chain joins TRBV18 to TRBJ1-5, with D possibly TRBD1 on 6 matching bases. Germline V gives CDR1 KGHSH, CDR2 LQKENI. This CDR3 has 16 residues. V was trimmed by 5 bases and J by 2 bases, leaving 16 bases between them. The CDR3 reads CASSVAGAQGNQPQHF. Here the CDR3 DNA reads TGTGCCAGCTCAGTTGCGGGGGCTCAGGGCAATCAGCCCCAGCATTTT.

CDR3 loop: CASSPIAAPETTQYF. The CDR3 DNA reads as TGTGCCAGCAGCCCAATAGCGGCCCCGGAAACGACGCAGTATTTT. The gene calls are TRBV9 and TRBJ2-3, with D tentatively TRBD2 (6 bases). Germline V gene sequence: CDR1 SGDLS, CDR2 YYNGEE. The CDR3 totals 15 residues. With 4 bases removed from V and 9 bases from J, the gap between germline ends came to 21 bases. Full variable domain (outside the CDR3, taken from reference TRBV9 and TRBJ2-3): DSGVTQTPKHLITATGQRVTLRCSPRSGDLSVYWYQQSLDQGLQFLIQYYNGEERAKGNILERFSAQQFPDLHSELNLSSLELGDSALYFCASSPIAAPETTQYFGPGTRLTVL.

The J gene is TRBJ2-5, the V gene TRBV25-1; TRBD1 might be the D (5 bases). The CDR3 extends over 15 amino acids. Between the trimmed V and J ends, which lost 0 bases and 2 bases, there was a span of 10 bases. Germline V gene data show CDR1 as MGHDK and CDR2 as SYGVNS. The CDR3 region has the DNA TGTGCCAGCAGTGAATATGGAAAGGGGCAAGAGACCCAGTACTTC. Translated, it gives CASSEYGKGQETQYF.

The chain employs TRBV27 and TRBJ1-2; 10 nucleotides match TRBD1. There are 14 residues in the CDR3. Germline assignment: CDR1 MNHEY and CDR2 SMNVEV (reference sequence). The trim removed 2 bases at V and 6 bases at J, leaving 3 bases unmatched. CDR3 bases: TGTGCCAGCAGTTTAAGGGGACAGGGGAATGGCTACACCTTC. Translated, it gives CASSLRGQGNGYTF.

This clone has only one observation. The chain uses TRBV27 and TRBJ2-5, with TRBD2 matching 12 bases. The CDR3 extends over 17 amino acids. Trimming cost V 5 bases and J 5 bases; bases outside gene matches: 12. From germline, CDR1 is MNHEY and CDR2 SMNVEV (reference sequence). The CDR3 sequence is CASSHRLAGALGETQYF. For the CDR3, the DNA is TGTGCCAGCAGTCACCGACTAGCGGGGGCTTTAGGGGAGACCCAGTACTTC.

A single count supports this clone. The rearrangement joins TRBV28 to TRBJ1-6; D is ambiguous. The CDR3 sequence is 14 residues long. Trimming removed 2 bases at V and 10 bases at J, with 12 bases between. Germline lookup yields CDR1 MDHEN and CDR2 SYDVKM. In DNA, the CDR3 is TGTGCCAGCAGTTTACGACACGGGAGGTCACCCCTCCACTTT. It codes for CASSLRHGRSPLHF. The full variable domain, rest sourced from reference TRBV28 and TRBJ1-6, is DVKVTQSSRYLVKRTGEKVFLECVQDMDHENMFWYRQDPGLGLRLIYFSYDVKMKEKGDIPEGYSVSREKKERFSLILESASTNQTSMYLCASSLRHGRSPLHFGNGTRLTVT.

The chain has TRBV6-5 and TRBJ2-7; 8 bases are a match to TRBD2. J was trimmed by 0 bases and V by 9 bases; bases with no gene match: 4. Germline V gene data show CDR1 as MNHEY and CDR2 as SVGAGI. The CDR3 runs to 13 residues. CDR3 nucleotide sequence: TGTGCCAGTACCAGCGGGAGCTCCTACGAGCAGTACTTC. It specifies CASTSGSSYEQYF.

In the case of this clone: At one of its ends the junction is not consistent with the germline gene, which may arise from a read error. The chain carries TRBV6-1 and TRBJ1-5; D is unclear. CDR1 is MNHNS, CDR2 SASEGT, per germline. This CDR3 is 13 amino acids long. As DNA, the CDR3 is TGTGCCAGCTGTGACGGTAGCAATCAGCCCCAGCATTTT. Its protein product is CASCDGSNQPQHF.

This clone appeared once. The chain combines TRBV9 with TRBJ1-4; 9 bases are shared with TRBD1. The junction had 8 bases not matched to a gene; V was cut back by 0 bases and J by 8 bases. Germline assignment: CDR1 SGDLS and CDR2 YYNGEE. This CDR3 region has 16 residues. CDR3 DNA sequence: TGTGCCAGCAGCGTAGGGGAACGGACAGGGGAGGAAAAACTGTTTTTT. Residues: CASSVGERTGEEKLFF.

V gene TRBV5-1 combines with J gene TRBJ2-3; D gene unclear. The V end was cut by 4 bases, the J end by 4 bases, with 13 bases between. Looked up from germline, CDR1 is SGHRS and CDR2 is YFSETQ. The CDR3 has 14 residues. CDR3 nucleotide sequence: TGCGCCAGCAGCCCTGGTCAGGTTGCAGATACGCAGTATTTT. Protein sequence: CASSPGQVADTQYF.

This clone was recorded only once. This rearrangement joins TRBV11-2 to TRBJ2-1; D is perhaps TRBD2 (6 bases). Between the trimmed V and J ends, which lost 2 bases and 7 bases, there was a span of 15 bases. Germline loops: CDR1 SGHAT, CDR2 FQNNGV. The CDR3 extends over 15 amino acids. The CDR3 sequence is CASSLSGGAGNEQFF. CDR3 DNA sequence: TGTGCCAGCAGCTTAAGCGGCGGGGCAGGGAATGAGCAGTTCTTC. The full variable domain, in which reference TRBV11-2 and TRBJ2-1 provide the parts outside the CDR3, is EAGVAQSPRYKIIEKRQSVAFWCNPISGHATLYWYQQILGQGPKLLIQFQNNGVVDDSQLPKDRFSAERLKGVDSTLKIQPAKLEDSAVYLCASSLSGGAGNEQFFGPGTRLTVL.